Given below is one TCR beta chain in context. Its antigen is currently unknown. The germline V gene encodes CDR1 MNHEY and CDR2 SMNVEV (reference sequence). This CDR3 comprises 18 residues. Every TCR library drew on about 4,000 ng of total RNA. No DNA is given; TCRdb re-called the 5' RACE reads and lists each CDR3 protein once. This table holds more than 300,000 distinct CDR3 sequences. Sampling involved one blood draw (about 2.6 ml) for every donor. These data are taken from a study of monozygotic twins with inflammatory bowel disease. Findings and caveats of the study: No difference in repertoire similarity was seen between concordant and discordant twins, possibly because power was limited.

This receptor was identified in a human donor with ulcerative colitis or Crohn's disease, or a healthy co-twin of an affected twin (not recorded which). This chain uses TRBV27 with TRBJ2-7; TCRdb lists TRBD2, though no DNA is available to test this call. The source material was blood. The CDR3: CASSFRPLSIGAPYEQYF.